This T cell receptor (beta chain) was identified in a study of shared clonotypes between healthy human individuals. CDR1 and CDR2 from the germline V gene are MGHRA and YSYEKL. Trimming stripped 1 base from V and 3 bases from J, with 9 bases between. The CDR3 runs 14 residues. Notes on the study in general: Specimens sampled were limited to blood, with tissue repertoires likely differing.

Notes on this clone: Its antigen is as yet unknown.

Assay: immunoSEQ multiplex PCR; the TCRdb copy retains only in-frame clones and omits some. The sample lists about 380,000 clones; 95% to 97% were seen once. The chain is built from TRBV4-1 and TRBJ2-5; D may be TRBD2 (5 bases). This sequence originates from a man aged 25-45 years in good health. Source material: memory CD8+ T cells sorted from blood. The subset is: CD45RO+ cells pooled with CCR7-negative TemRA cells. Here the CDR3 DNA reads TGCGCCAGCAGCCAAGGACTAATAGAAGAGACCCAGTACTTC. As protein: CASSQGLIEETQYF.